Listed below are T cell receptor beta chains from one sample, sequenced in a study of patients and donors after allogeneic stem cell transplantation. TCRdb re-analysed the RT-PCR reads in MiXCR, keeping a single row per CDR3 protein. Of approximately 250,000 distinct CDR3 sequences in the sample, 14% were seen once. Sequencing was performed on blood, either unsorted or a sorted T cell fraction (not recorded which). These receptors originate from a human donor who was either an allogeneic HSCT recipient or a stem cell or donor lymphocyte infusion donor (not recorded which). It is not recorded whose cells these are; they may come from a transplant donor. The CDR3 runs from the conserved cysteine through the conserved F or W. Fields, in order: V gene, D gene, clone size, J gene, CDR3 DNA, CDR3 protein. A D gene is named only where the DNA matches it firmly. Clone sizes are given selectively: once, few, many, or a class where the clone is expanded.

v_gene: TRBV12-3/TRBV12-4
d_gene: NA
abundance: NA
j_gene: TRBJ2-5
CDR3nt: TGTGCCAGCAGTTTATGGACAGCCCAAGAGACCCAGTACTTC
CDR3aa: CASSLWTAQETQYF

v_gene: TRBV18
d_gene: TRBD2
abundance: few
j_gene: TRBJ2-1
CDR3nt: TGTGCCAGCTCACCCGCTAGCGGTTCCTACAATGAGCAGTTCTTC
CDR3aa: CASSPASGSYNEQFF

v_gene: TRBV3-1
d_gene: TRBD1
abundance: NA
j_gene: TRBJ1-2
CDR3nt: TGTGCCAGCAGCCAAGTAACAGGGGGCTTCAGGACTAACTATGGCTACACCTTC
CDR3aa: CASSQVTGGFRTNYGYTF

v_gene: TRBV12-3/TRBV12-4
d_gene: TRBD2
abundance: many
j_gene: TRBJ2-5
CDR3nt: TGTGCCAGCAGTTTAAGCAGCGGGAGTGAGACCCAGTACTTC
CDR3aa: CASSLSSGSETQYF

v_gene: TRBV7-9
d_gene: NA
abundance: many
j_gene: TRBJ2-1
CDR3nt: TGTGCCAGCAGCTCCCTGGATTCGGTCAATGAGCAGTTCTTC
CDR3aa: CASSSLDSVNEQFF

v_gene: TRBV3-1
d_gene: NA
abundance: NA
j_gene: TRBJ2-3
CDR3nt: TGTGCCAGCAGCCAAGCCACTGGACTCACAGATACGCAGTATTTT
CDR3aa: CASSQATGLTDTQYF

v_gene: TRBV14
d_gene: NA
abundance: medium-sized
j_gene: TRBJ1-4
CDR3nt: TGTGCCAGCAGCCAAGAGTATGGAAAACTGTTTTTT
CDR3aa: CASSQEYGKLFF

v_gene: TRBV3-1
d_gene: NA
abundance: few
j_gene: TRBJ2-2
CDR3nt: TGTGCCAGCAGCCAAGTGCGGCGTAACACCGGGGAGCTGTTTTTT
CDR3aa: CASSQVRRNTGELFF

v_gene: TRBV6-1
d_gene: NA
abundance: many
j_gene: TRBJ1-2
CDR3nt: TGTGCCAGCACCTCACGGACGGTTACTTATGGCTACACCTTC
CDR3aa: CASTSRTVTYGYTF

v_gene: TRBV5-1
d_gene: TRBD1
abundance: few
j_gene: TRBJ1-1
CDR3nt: TGCGCCAGCAGCCCCGCAGGGGGTAGGTTGAACACTGAAGCTTTCTTT
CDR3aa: CASSPAGGRLNTEAFF

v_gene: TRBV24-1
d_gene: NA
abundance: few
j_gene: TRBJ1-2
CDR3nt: TGTGCCACCAGTGGGCGGAATACTAACTATGGCTACACCTTC
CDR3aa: CATSGRNTNYGYTF

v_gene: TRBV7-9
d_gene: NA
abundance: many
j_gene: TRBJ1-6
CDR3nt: TGTGCCAGCAGCTTAGCGGGCACTAATTCACCCCTCCACTTT
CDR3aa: CASSLAGTNSPLHF

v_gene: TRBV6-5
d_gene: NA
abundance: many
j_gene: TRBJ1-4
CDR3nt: TGTGCCAGCAGTTTCGCCGGGGCCCGCCTTAATGAAAAACTGTTTTTT
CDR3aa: CASSFAGARLNEKLFF

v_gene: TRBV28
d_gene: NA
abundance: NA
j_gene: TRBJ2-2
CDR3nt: TGTGCCAGCACCATCCCCGGGCTCTCAACGAACACCGGGGAGCTGTTTTTT
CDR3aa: CASTIPGLSTNTGELFF

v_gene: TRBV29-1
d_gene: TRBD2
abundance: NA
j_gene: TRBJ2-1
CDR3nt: TGCAGCGTTGGACTAGCGGCTTACAATGAGCAGTTCTTC
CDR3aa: CSVGLAAYNEQFF

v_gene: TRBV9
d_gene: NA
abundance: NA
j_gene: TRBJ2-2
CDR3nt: TGTGCCAGCAGCGTAGCCCCAGGGGTACGCACCGGGGAGCTGTTTTTT
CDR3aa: CASSVAPGVRTGELFF

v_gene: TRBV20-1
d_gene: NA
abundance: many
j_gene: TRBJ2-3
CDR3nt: TGCAGTGCTAGAGTCGAATTTAGCACAGATACGCAGTATTTT
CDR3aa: CSARVEFSTDTQYF

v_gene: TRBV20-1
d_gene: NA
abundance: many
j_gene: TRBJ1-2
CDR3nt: TGCAGTGCTAAACCTGACAGCGTTAACTATGGCTACACCTTC
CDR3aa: CSAKPDSVNYGYTF

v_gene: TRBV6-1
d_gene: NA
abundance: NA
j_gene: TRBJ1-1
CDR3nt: TGTGCCAGCACCAGGTACGCTGAAGCTTTCTTT
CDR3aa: CASTRYAEAFF

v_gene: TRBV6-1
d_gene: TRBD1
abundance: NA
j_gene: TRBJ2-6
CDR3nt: TGTGCCAGCAGTCCCCTAAAGCGGGACAGGGTCTCTGGGGCCAACGTCCTGACTTTC
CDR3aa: CASSPLKRDRVSGANVLTF

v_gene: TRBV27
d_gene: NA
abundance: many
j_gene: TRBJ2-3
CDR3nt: TGTGCCAGCAGTTACCGGGACTTTGTCACAGATACGCAGTATTTT
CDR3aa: CASSYRDFVTDTQYF

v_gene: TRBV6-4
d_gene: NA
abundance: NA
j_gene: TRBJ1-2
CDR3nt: TGTGCCAGCAGTGACTTAGGGGCACCACGCTATGGCTACACCTTC
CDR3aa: CASSDLGAPRYGYTF

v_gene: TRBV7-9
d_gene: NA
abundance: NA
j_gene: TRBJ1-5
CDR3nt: TGTGCCAGCAGCAGGACATCCTCCAATCAGCCCCAGCATTTT
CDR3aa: CASSRTSSNQPQHF